The 10 T cell receptor beta chains in this list originate from one sample, sequenced in a study of blood T cell dynamics during melanoma immunotherapy. Only in-frame clones appear in the TCRdb table, and some are missing; sequencing was by immunoSEQ multiplex PCR. The table includes 15,000 to 20,000 clones, just over 90% detected once. The time point is: pre-treatment baseline. The sample was blood, taken from a patient treated with checkpoint blockade. These receptors all come from a human donor with melanoma.

The chain uses TRBV15 and TRBJ2-7; D is tentatively TRBD1 or TRBD2 (6 bases each). The CDR3 is 13 amino acids. Per the germline V gene, CDR1 is LNHNV and CDR2 is YYDKDF (reference sequence). The V gene lost 8 bases and the J gene lost 1 base, with 12 bases spanning the gap. The CDR3 reads CATRGRQSYEQYF. CDR3 DNA sequence: TGTGCCACCCGGGGGCGGCAGTCCTACGAGCAGTACTTC.

V is TRBV29-1 and J is TRBJ2-5; D perhaps matches TRBD2 (7 bases). Gene TRBJ2-7 matches the end of the DNA better, so the J call may be wrong. This CDR3 region has 11 residues. Germline V gene lookup returns CDR1 SQVTM and CDR2 ANQGSEA. This chain's CDR3 is CSVVRGGEQYF. CDR3 bases: TGCAGCGTAGTAAGGGGGGGCGAGCAGTACTTC.

The genes are TRBV11-2 and TRBJ2-7, with a possible D match to TRBD1 (8 bases). This CDR3 is 15 amino acids long. Germline V gives CDR1 SGHAT, CDR2 FQNNGV. Trimming stripped 6 bases from V and 3 bases from J, with 18 bases between. CDR3 coding DNA: TGTGCCAGCAGACAGGACAGGGAGGGTTACTACGAGCAGTACTTC. Its protein is CASRQDREGYYEQYF.

The chain carries TRBV5-1 and TRBJ1-1, with D perhaps matching TRBD1 (5 bases). CDR3 length equals 14 residues. Germline CDR1 and CDR2: SGHRS and YFSETQ. V shed 4 bases and J shed 7 bases, with 17 bases lying between them. This CDR3 reads CASSMSGTKLEAFF. The CDR3 DNA is TGCGCCAGCAGCATGAGCGGGACTAAGCTTGAAGCTTTCTTT.

The chain carries TRBV7-2 and TRBJ2-2; tentatively, D is TRBD2 (5 bases). V was clipped by 6 bases and J by 6 bases, with 11 bases between them. Germline V gene data show CDR1 as SGHTA and CDR2 as FQGNSA. This CDR3 is built from 13 residues. The CDR3 DNA reads TGTGCCAGCAGGTCAACTAGAGCCGGGGAGCTGTTTTTT. As protein: CASRSTRAGELFF.

This rearrangement joins TRBV7-8 to TRBJ2-1, with D perhaps TRBD1 (6 bases). The CDR3 totals 15 residues. V was shortened by 6 bases and J by 8 bases, with 20 bases between the two germline ends. Germline CDR1 reads SGHVS; CDR2 reads FQNEAQ. CDR3 amino acids: CASSSHRDSYHEQFF. The CDR3 nucleotides read TGTGCCAGCAGTTCCCACAGGGATAGTTATCATGAGCAGTTCTTC.

This chain links TRBV5-4 with TRBJ2-2, with TRBD2 identical over 8 bases. CDR3 length: 14 amino acids. V was clipped by 2 bases and J by 6 bases; unmatched bases: 3. The germline V gene has CDR1 SGHNT and CDR2 YYREEE (reference sequence). CDR3 nucleotides: TGTGCCAGCAGCTTTCGGGGGGGCCCCGGGGAGCTGTTTTTT. Amino acid sequence: CASSFRGGPGELFF.

This chain joins TRBV11-2 and TRBJ1-1, with D perhaps matching TRBD1 (5 bases). Trimming stripped 7 bases from V and 2 bases from J, with 11 bases between. The CDR3 totals 13 residues. Germline CDR1 SGHAT, CDR2 FQNNGV. The CDR3 reads CASNLQVNTEAFF. The CDR3, as DNA: TGTGCCAGCAATCTACAGGTTAACACTGAAGCTTTCTTT.

The chain recombines TRBV14 with TRBJ1-4, with D hard to call. The germline V and J ends were trimmed by 4 bases and 4 bases, with 13 bases remaining between them. The V gene's germline CDR1 is SGHDN and CDR2 FVKESK. The CDR3 consists of 15 residues. In nucleotides, the CDR3 is TGTGCCAGCAGCCCCCTTGGAACCTTTAATGAAAAACTGTTTTTT. Residues: CASSPLGTFNEKLFF.

The chain joins TRBV5-4 to TRBJ1-2; D gene uncertain. Germline assignment: CDR1 SGHNT and CDR2 YYREEE (reference sequence). The CDR3 runs to 15 residues. V shed 0 bases and J shed 2 bases, with 11 bases lying between them. The CDR3 sequence is CASSLVGVTNYGYTF. In DNA, the CDR3 is TGTGCCAGCAGCTTGGTCGGGGTGACGAACTATGGCTACACCTTC.